The clone carrying this T cell receptor beta chain was observed a handful of times. The antigen remains undetermined. The record originates from a study of T cells in Graves' hyperthyroidism and ophthalmopathy. The CDR3 runs to 14 residues. V shed 0 bases and J shed 5 bases, with 10 bases lying between them. From germline, CDR1 is MGHRA and CDR2 YSYEKL. TCR beta CDR3 regions were amplified from RNA transcripts. In the first-round RT-PCR of the TCR CDR3, the HTBI primer set was used. TCRdb passed the multiplex PCR reads through MiXCR, listing each CDR3 protein once. The sample lists 650,000 to 800,000 distinct CDR3 sequences; roughly 45% were seen once. Study-wide results and caveats: Most thyroid clonotypes expanded above 0.001 appeared in blood too. A 13 V-J model separated ophthalmopathy from stable hyperthyroidism.

The J gene is TRBJ2-5, the V gene TRBV4-1; no clear D. The TCR originated in an adult man with Graves' disease, either hyperthyroidism or ophthalmopathy (not recorded which). The sequencing input was peripheral blood or thyroid tissue (not recorded which). For the CDR3, the DNA is TGCGCCAGCAGCCAAGATGGGGTGGGGGAGACCCAGTACTTC. Protein sequence: CASSQDGVGETQYF.